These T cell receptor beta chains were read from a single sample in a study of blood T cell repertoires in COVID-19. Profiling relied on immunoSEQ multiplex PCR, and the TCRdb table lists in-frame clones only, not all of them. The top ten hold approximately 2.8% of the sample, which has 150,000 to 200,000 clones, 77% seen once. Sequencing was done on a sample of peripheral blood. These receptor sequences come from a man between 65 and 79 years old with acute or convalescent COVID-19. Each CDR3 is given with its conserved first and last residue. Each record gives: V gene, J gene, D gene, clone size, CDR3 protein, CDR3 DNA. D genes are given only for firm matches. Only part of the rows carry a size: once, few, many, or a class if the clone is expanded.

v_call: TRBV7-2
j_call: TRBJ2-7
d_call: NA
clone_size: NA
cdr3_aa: CASSLARGGYEQYF
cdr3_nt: TGTGCCAGCAGCTTAGCCAGGGGAGGGTACGAGCAGTACTTC

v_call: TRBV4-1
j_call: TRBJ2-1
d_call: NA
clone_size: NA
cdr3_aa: CASSQGGTAYNEQFF
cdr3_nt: TGCGCCAGCAGCCAAGGTGGGACTGCCTACAATGAGCAGTTCTTC

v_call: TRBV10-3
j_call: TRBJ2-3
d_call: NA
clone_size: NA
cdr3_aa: CAISESQGTDTQYF
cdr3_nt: TGTGCCATCAGTGAGTCCCAGGGCACAGATACGCAGTATTTT

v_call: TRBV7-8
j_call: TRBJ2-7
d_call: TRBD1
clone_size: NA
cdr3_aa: CASSLSTGQSQTITWEQYF
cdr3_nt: TGTGCCAGCAGCTTATCGACGGGACAGTCCCAAACTATTACGTGGGAGCAGTACTTC

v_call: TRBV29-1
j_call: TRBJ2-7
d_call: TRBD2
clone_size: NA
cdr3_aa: CSVGSGGHSSYEQYF
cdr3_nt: TGCAGCGTTGGAAGCGGGGGCCATAGCTCCTACGAGCAGTACTTC

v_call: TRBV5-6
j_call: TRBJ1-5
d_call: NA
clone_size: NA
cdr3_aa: CASSAGNSNQPQHF
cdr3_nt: TGTGCCAGCAGCGCCGGTAATAGCAATCAGCCCCAGCATTTT

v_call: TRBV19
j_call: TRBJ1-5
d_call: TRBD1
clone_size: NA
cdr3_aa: CASRAGGWPQHF
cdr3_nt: TGTGCCAGTAGGGCAGGGGGTTGGCCCCAGCATTTT

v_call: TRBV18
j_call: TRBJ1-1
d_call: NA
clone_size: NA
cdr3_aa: CASSPGENTEAFF
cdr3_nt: TGTGCCAGCTCACCCGGGGAAAACACTGAAGCTTTCTTT

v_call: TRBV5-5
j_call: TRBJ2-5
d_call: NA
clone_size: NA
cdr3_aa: CASSLRHPGETQYF
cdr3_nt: TGTGCCAGCAGCTTGAGACACCCTGGTGAGACCCAGTACTTC

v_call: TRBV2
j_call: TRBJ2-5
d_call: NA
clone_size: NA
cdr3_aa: CASGSEETQYF
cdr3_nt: TGTGCCAGCGGGTCGGAGGAGACCCAGTACTTC

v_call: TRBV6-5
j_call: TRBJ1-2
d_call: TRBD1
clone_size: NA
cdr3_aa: CASSFDRVYGYTF
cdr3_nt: TGTGCCAGCAGTTTTGACAGGGTCTATGGCTACACCTTC

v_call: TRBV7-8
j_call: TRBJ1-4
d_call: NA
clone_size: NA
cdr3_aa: CASSPLGRNEKLFF
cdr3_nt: TGTGCCAGCAGCCCTTTGGGGCGGAATGAAAAACTGTTTTTT

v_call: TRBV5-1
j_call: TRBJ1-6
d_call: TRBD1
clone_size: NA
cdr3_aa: CASSSTGVGNSPLHF
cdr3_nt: TGCGCCAGCAGCTCCACAGGGGTTGGTAATTCACCCCTCCACTTT

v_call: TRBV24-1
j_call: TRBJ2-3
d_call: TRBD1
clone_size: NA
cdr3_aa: CATSGGEGGHTQYF
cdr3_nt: TGTGCCACCAGTGGAGGGGAAGGGGGCCATACGCAGTATTTT

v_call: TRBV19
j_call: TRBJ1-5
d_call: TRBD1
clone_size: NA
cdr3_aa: CAMMKGARDNQPQHF
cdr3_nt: TGTGCCATGATGAAGGGGGCGAGGGACAATCAGCCCCAGCATTTT

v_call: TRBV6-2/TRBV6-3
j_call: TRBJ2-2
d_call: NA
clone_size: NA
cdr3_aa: CASSKLVGELFF
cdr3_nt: TGTGCCAGCAGTAAACTAGTCGGGGAGCTGTTTTTT

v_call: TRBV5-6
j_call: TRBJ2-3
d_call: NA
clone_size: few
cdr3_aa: CASSLVHTTDTQYF
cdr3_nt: TGTGCCAGCAGCTTGGTACACACCACAGATACGCAGTATTTT

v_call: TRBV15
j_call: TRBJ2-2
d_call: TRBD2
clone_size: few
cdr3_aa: CATSRDPQRGRGGELFF
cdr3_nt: TGTGCCACCAGCAGAGACCCCCAGCGGGGGAGGGGCGGGGAGCTGTTTTTT

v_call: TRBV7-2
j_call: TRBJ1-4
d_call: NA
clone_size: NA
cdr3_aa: CASSFLFNEKLFF
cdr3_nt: TGTGCCAGCAGCTTCCTCTTTAATGAAAAACTGTTTTTT

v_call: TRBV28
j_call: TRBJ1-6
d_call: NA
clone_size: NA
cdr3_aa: CASRGDSPLHF
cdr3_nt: TGTGCCAGCAGGGGAGATTCACCCCTCCACTTT

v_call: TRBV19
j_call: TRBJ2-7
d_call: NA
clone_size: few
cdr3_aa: CASSIVAAGLGEQYF
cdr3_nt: TGTGCCAGTAGTATAGTAGCCGCAGGGCTGGGCGAGCAGTACTTC

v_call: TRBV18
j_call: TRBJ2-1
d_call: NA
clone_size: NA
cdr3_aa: CASSPGRDEQFF
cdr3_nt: TGTGCCAGCTCACCAGGGCGGGATGAGCAGTTCTTC

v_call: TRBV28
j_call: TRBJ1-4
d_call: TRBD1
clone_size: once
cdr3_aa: CATTGTGSTNEKLFF
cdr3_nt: TGTGCCACCACCGGGACAGGATCAACTAATGAAAAACTGTTTTTT

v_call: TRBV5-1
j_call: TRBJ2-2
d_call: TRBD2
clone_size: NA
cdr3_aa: CASSLGLAGVGELFF
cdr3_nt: TGCGCCAGCAGCTTGGGACTAGCGGGGGTCGGGGAGCTGTTTTTT

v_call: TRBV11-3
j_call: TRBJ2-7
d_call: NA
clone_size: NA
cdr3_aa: CASTPRSQGTYEQYF
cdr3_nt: TGTGCCAGCACCCCTAGGTCCCAGGGGACCTACGAGCAGTACTTC

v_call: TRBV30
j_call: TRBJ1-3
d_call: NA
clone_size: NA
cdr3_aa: CAWGRERNTIYF
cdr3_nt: TGTGCCTGGGGACGAGAGAGAAACACCATATATTTT

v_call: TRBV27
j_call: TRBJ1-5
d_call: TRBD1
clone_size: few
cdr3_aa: CASSLFPPGQGYPQHF
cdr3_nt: TGTGCCAGCAGTTTATTCCCGCCGGGACAGGGATATCCCCAGCATTTT

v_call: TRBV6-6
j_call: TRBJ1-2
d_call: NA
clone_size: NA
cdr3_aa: CASSRQVYTF
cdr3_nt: TGTGCCAGCAGTCGACAGGTCTACACCTTC

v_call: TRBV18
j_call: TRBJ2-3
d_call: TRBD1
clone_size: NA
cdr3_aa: CASSPATGGDHSTDTQYF
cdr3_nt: TGTGCCAGCTCGCCGGCGACAGGGGGCGATCATAGCACAGATACGCAGTATTTT

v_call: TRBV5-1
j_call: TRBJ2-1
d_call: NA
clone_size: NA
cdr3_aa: CASSSPGIYNEQFF
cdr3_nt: TGCGCCAGCAGCTCACCAGGGATATACAATGAGCAGTTCTTC

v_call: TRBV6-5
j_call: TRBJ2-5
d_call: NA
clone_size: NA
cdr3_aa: CASRATGTRGGTQYF
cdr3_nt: TGTGCCAGCAGAGCTACCGGGACACGTGGAGGGACCCAGTACTTC

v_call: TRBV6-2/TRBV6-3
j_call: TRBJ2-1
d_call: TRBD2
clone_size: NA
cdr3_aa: CASSRGLAGVNEQFF
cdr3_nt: TGTGCCAGCAGTCGGGGACTAGCGGGAGTTAATGAGCAGTTCTTC

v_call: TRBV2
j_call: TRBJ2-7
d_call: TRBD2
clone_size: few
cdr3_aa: CASSWGASGRASEQYF
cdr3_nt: TGTGCCAGCAGCTGGGGGGCTAGCGGGAGGGCCAGCGAGCAGTACTTC

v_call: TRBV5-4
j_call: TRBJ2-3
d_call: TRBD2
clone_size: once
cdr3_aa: CASSLNAGGSDTQYF
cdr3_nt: TGTGCCAGCAGCTTGAATGCGGGAGGGAGTGATACGCAGTATTTT

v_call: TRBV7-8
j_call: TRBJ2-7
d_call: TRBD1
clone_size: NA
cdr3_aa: CASSLAGPGTGFYEQYF
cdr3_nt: TGTGCCAGCAGCTTAGCCGGACCTGGGACAGGGTTCTACGAGCAGTACTTC

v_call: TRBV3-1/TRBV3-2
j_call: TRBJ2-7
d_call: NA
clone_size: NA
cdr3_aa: CASSQYPTGLNMEQYF
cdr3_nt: TGTGCCAGCAGCCAATACCCCACGGGATTGAATATGGAGCAGTACTTC

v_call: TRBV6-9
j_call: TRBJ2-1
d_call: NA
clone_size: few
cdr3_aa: CASPPMSRAGNEQFF
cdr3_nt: TGTGCCAGCCCCCCGATGTCAAGGGCGGGAAATGAGCAGTTCTTC

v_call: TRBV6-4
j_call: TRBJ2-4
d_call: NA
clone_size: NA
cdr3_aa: CASSQGESDIQYF
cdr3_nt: TGTGCCAGTTCACAGGGAGAGTCAGACATTCAGTACTTC

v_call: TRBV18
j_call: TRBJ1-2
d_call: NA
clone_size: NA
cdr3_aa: CASSPILGSAGSFYGYTF
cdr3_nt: TGTGCCAGCTCACCAATCCTTGGGTCGGCGGGGAGTTTCTATGGCTACACCTTC

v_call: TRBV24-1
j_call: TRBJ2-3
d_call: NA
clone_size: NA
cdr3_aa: CATSDPTSTDTQYF
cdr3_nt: TGTGCCACCAGTGATCCGACTAGTACAGATACGCAGTATTTT

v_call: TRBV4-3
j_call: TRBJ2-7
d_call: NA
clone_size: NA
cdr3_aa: CASSLTDSAGQYF
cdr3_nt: TGCGCCAGCAGCCTAACGGACAGCGCGGGGCAGTACTTC

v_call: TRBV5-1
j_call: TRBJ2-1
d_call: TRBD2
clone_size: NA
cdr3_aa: CASSATGTSDFYNEQFF
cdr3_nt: TGCGCCAGCAGCGCAACCGGGACTAGCGATTTCTACAATGAGCAGTTCTTC

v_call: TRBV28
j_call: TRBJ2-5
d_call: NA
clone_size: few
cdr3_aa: CASSLGWESGETQYF
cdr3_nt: TGTGCCAGCAGTTTAGGCTGGGAGTCGGGAGAGACCCAGTACTTC

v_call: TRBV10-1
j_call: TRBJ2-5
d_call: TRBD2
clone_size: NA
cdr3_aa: CASSRTSGGAGQETQYF
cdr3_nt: TGCGCCAGCAGCCGGACTAGCGGGGGGGCAGGGCAAGAGACCCAGTACTTC

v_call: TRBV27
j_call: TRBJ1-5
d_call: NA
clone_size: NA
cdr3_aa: CASSLGQGNQPQHF
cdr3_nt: TGTGCCAGCAGTTTGGGGCAGGGCAATCAGCCCCAGCATTTT

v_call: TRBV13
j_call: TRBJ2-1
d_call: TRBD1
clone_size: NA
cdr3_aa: CASSARQGGFSSYNEQFF
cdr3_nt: TGTGCCAGCAGCGCCCGACAGGGTGGATTCAGCTCCTACAATGAGCAGTTCTTC

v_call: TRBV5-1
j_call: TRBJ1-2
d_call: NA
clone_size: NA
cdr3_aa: CASTREGIDGYTF
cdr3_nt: TGCGCCAGCACCCGAGAGGGTATCGATGGCTACACCTTC

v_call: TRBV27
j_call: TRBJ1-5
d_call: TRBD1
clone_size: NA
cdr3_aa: CASSDRGGNQPQHF
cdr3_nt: TGTGCCAGCAGTGACAGGGGTGGCAATCAGCCCCAGCATTTT

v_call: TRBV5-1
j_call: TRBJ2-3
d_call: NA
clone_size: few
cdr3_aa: CASSLIAGTDTQYF
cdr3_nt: TGCGCCAGCAGTTTAATAGCAGGCACAGATACGCAGTATTTT

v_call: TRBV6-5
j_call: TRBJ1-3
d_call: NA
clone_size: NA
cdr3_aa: CASSYLGREVGTIYF
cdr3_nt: TGTGCCAGCAGTTACTTGGGGAGGGAGGTCGGCACCATATATTTT

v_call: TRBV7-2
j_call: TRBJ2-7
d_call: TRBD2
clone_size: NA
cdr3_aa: CASSIGLAGDYEQYF
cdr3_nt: TGTGCCAGCAGCATTGGACTAGCGGGGGACTACGAGCAGTACTTC

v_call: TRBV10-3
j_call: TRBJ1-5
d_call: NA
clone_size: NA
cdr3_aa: CAISPRQEEGQPQHF
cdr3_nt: TGTGCCATCAGCCCAAGACAGGAAGAGGGTCAGCCCCAGCATTTT

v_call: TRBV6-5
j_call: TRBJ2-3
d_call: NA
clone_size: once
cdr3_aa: CASSYQNTQYF
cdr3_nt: TGTGCCAGCAGTTATCAAAATACGCAGTATTTT

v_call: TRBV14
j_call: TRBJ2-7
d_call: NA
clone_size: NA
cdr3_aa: CASSRRSGYAYEQYF
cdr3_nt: TGTGCCAGCAGCCGAAGATCGGGGTATGCCTACGAGCAGTACTTC

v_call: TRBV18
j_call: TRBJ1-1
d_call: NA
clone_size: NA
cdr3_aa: CASSPPGQRGEAFF
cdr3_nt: TGTGCCAGCTCACCCCCCGGTCAAAGAGGTGAAGCTTTCTTT

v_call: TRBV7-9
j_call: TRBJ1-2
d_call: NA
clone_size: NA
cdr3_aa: CASSPEGGGYTF
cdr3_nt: TGTGCCAGCAGCCCGGAGGGGGGGGGCTACACCTTC

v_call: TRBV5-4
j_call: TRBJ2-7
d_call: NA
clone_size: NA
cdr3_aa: CASSPPTGSREQYF
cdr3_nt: TGTGCCAGCAGCCCCCCGACAGGTTCCCGCGAGCAGTACTTC

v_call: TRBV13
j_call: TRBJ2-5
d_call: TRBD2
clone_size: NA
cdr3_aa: CARSLFLGRGGLQETQYF
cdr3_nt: TGTGCCCGCAGCTTATTTTTGGGGCGGGGGGGCCTCCAAGAGACCCAGTACTTC

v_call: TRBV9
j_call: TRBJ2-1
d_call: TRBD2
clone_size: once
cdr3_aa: CASSPKTSGVYNEQFF
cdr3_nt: TGTGCCAGCAGCCCGAAGACTAGCGGGGTATACAATGAGCAGTTCTTC

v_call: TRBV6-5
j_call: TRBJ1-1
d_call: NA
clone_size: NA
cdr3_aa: CASRAPGTEAFF
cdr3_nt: TGTGCCAGCAGGGCCCCGGGCACTGAAGCTTTCTTT